The 13 T cell receptor beta chains reported below all come from one sample, sequenced in a study of blood T cells in healthy people across ages. It was with a sample-barcoded 5' primer and a J-beta primer mix that a second PCR of roughly 7 to 11 cycles was run. One entry per CDR3 protein results from TCRdb running MiXCR on the 5' RACE reads. The repertoire consists of 650,000 to 800,000 distinct CDR3 sequences, with over 40% occurring once and the leading ten covering approximately 13%. Specimen: blood. These receptors came from an elderly woman in good health.

The CDR3 nucleotides are TGCGCCAGCAGTGAGTCCGACGTAACACCGAGGGAGCAGTACTTC. It translates to CASSESDVTPREQYF. The V and J genes are TRBV10-1 and TRBJ2-7; unclear D gene. This CDR3 region has 15 residues. Germline CDR1 and CDR2: WNHNN and SYGVQD (reference sequence). Trimming took off 0 bases at V and 7 bases at J, with 16 bases between the two ends.

To note about this clonotype: This sequence may be a read error, since a much larger clone differs from it by one base. This chain links TRBV7-9 with TRBJ2-5; maybe TRBD1 (5 bases). The V end was cut by 8 bases, the J end by 2 bases, with 21 bases between. Germline V gene lookup returns CDR1 SEHNR and CDR2 FQNEAQ (reference sequence). The CDR3 is 16 residues long. The CDR3 is CASCSGIKDTQETQYF. DNA for the CDR3: TGTGCCAGCTGCTCAGGGATCAAGGACACGCAAGAGACCCAGTACTTC.

With regard to this clonotype: Being one base from a much bigger clone, this may be a read error. This rearrangement joins TRBV28 to TRBJ2-5; weak D call: TRBD2 (5 bases). Deletions cut 5 bases from V and 1 base from J, with 11 bases between. CDR3 size: 14 residues. Germline CDR1 and CDR2: MDHEN and SYDVKM. The CDR3, as DNA: TGTGCCAGCAGTGTAAGAGGGAGCCAAGAGACCCAGTACTTC. Translation gives CASSVRGSQETQYF.

Regarding this clonotype: Just one base apart from a much larger clone, this may be a read error. The genes are TRBV3-1 and TRBJ1-6, with a tentative D call TRBD1 (6 bases). The V gene lost 8 bases and the J gene lost 7 bases, with 15 bases spanning the gap. Germline V gene data show CDR1 as LGHDT and CDR2 as YNNKEL (reference sequence). This CDR3 has 14 residues. CDR3 protein: CASAATGSNSPLHF. The CDR3 DNA reads as TGTGCCAGCGCCGCCACAGGGAGCAATTCACCCCTCCACTTT.

The chain is built from TRBV10-3 and TRBJ2-7, with a tentative D call TRBD2 (5 bases). The CDR3 is 12 amino acids. V lost 6 bases, J lost 5 bases, and 11 bases lay in between. Germline assignment: CDR1 ENHRY and CDR2 SYGVKD. The CDR3 spells CAISPGGNEQYF. The CDR3 region has the DNA TGTGCCATCAGCCCAGGAGGCAACGAGCAGTACTTC.

J is TRBJ1-1 and V is TRBV19; perhaps TRBD1 as D (5 bases). The germline V gene has CDR1 LNHDA and CDR2 SQIVND (reference sequence). CDR3 length: 12 residues. V lost 6 bases and J lost 6, with 11 bases in between. The CDR3: CASRSGLAEAFF. The CDR3 DNA reads as TGTGCCAGTAGGTCAGGGTTGGCTGAAGCTTTCTTT.

This chain connects TRBV5-1 to TRBJ2-3, with 10 bases fitting TRBD1. Trimming at V came to 7 bases and at J to 1 base, leaving 9 bases not matched to a gene. This CDR3 has 16 residues. Germline loops: CDR1 SGHRS, CDR2 YFSETQ. The CDR3: CASRWSGQGGTDTQYF. DNA for the CDR3: TGCGCCAGCCGTTGGAGCGGACAGGGGGGCACAGATACGCAGTATTTT.

V is TRBV6-6 and J is TRBJ2-7, with 7 bases matching TRBD1. CDR1 MNHNY and CDR2 SVGAGI come from the germline V gene (reference sequence). This CDR3 contains 14 residues. V lost 7 bases and J lost 1; bases outside the gene matches: 7. Here the CDR3 reads CASKLDRVSYEQYF. CDR3 in DNA: TGTGCCAGCAAGCTCGACAGGGTTTCCTACGAGCAGTACTTC.

For this clonotype: This clone may be a read error of a much larger clone one base away. This chain connects TRBV28 to TRBJ2-7, with TRBD1 as a possible D gene (6 bases). The V and J ends lost 5 bases and 7 bases respectively, with 21 bases between them. Germline lookup yields CDR1 MDHEN and CDR2 SYDVKM. This CDR3 region has 15 residues. The CDR3 reads CASSSNAMGANEQYF. The DNA of the CDR3 is TGTGCCAGCAGTAGCAACGCGATGGGGGCGAATGAGCAGTACTTC.

With regard to this clonotype: A read error may be the cause here, since a much bigger clone is one base away. This chain uses TRBV29-1 with TRBJ2-5, with 8 bases aligning to TRBD1. The J segment lost 4 bases and the V segment lost 0 bases, leaving 10 bases of the junction unmatched. The CDR3 has 16 residues. The germline V gene encodes CDR1 SQVTM and CDR2 ANQGSEA. The CDR3 protein is CSVEDYRLTGGETQYF. CDR3 coding DNA: TGCAGCGTTGAAGATTATAGGCTCACAGGGGGAGAGACCCAGTACTTC.

The rearrangement links TRBV24-1 to TRBJ2-3; tentative D call: TRBD2 (5 bases). Deletions cut 1 base from V and 0 bases from J, with 7 bases between. The CDR3 sequence is 15 residues long. CDR1 and CDR2 (germline): KGHDR, SFDVKD. The CDR3 reads CATSDFRTSTDTQYF. DNA for the CDR3: TGTGCCACCAGTGATTTTCGGACTAGCACAGATACGCAGTATTTT.

This clonotype was found many times. The chain uses TRBV20-1 and TRBJ1-2; no clear D. The CDR3 is made up of 10 amino acids. V was shortened by 3 bases and J by 8 bases, with 7 bases between the two germline ends. The germline gives CDR1 DFQATT, CDR2 SNEGSKA (reference sequence). For the CDR3, the DNA is TGCAGTGCTAGGGTGCGCGGCTACACCTTC. This gives the protein CSARVRGYTF.

V gene TRBV5-4 combines with J gene TRBJ1-2, with D perhaps matching TRBD1 (6 bases). Germline V gene data show CDR1 as SGHNT and CDR2 as YYREEE (reference sequence). Trimming left V 4 bases short and J 0 bases short, with 10 bases between. This CDR3 is built from 14 residues. CDR3 DNA sequence: TGTGCCAGCAGCGTGAAGGGGGCTAACTATGGCTACACCTTC. This translates into CASSVKGANYGYTF.